This record covers a single T cell receptor (beta chain). Germline and genes here are mouse. The read ends 1 residue shy of where the CDR3 ends; the end is completed using the germline J gene. The data stem from a study of tissue T cells after allogeneic stem cell transplantation. The CDR3 sequence is 13 residues long. The ends lost 5 bases at V and 9 bases at J; junction bases unmatched: 3. Germline lookup yields CDR1 NNHNN and CDR2 SYGAGS (reference sequence). Noted time point: mouse harvest day 7 after allogeneic transplant. Each mouse received 10^7 T-cell-depleted marrow cells plus 10^6 splenic CD5+ T cells by tail vein. This mouse GVHD model was MHC-mismatched B6 to BALB/c, profiled day 7 or 14. The table came from immunoSEQ multiplex PCR; TCRdb's copy has only in-frame clones and leaves some out. The sample carries about 8,300 clones, over 40% recorded once.

This chain joins TRBV13-2 and TRBJ1-6, with 9 bases matching TRBD1. TRBJ1-6 is placed among ORFs of uncertain function. The TCR was taken from a female BALB/c mouse given C57BL/6 T cells with graft-versus-host disease after an allogeneic hematopoietic cell transplant. The sequencing input was gut tissue. CDR3 DNA (partial): TGTGCCAGCGGGGGACAGGGAAGTTCGCCCCTCTAC. Encoded protein: CASGGQGSSPLY. The full CDR3 reads CASGGQGSSPLYF.